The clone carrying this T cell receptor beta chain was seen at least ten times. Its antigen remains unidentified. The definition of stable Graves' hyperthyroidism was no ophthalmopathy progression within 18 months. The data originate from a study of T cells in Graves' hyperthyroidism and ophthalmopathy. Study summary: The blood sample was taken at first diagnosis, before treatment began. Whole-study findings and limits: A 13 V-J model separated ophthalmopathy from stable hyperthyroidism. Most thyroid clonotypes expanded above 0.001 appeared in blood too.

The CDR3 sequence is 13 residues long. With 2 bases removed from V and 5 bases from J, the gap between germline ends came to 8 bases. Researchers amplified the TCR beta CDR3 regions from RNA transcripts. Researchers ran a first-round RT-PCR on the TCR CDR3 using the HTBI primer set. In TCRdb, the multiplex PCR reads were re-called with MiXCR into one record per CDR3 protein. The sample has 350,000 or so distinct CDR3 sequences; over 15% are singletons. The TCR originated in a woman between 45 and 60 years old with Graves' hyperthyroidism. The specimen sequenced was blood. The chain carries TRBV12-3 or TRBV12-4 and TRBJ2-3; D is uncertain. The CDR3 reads CASSLLGEDTQYF. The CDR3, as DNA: TGTGCCAGCAGTTTATTAGGAGAAGATACGCAGTATTTT.